This T cell receptor beta chain was recorded in a study of T cells after posttransplantation cyclophosphamide. Findings and limits, study-wide: Recipient CMV seropositivity and CMV reactivation strongly tracked TRB clonality. Donor-recipient repertoire similarity was low at 1-2 months, rising over year one.

This clone was counted at least ten times. Its antigen is undetermined. TCRdb keeps only in-frame clones here, not all; method: immunoSEQ multiplex PCR. Listed here are under 50,000 clones without any singletons, the top ten holding around 4.5%. The V and J ends lost 4 bases and 2 bases respectively, with 12 bases between them. There are 15 residues in the CDR3. Germline values: CDR1 SEHNR, CDR2 FQNEAQ (reference sequence). The TCR sequence derives from a woman aged 45-59 years in good health and a related stem cell transplant donor. What was sequenced was PBMCs. The chain links TRBV7-9 to TRBJ1-3; a weak D match, TRBD1 (5 bases). The CDR3 coding sequence is TGTGCCAGCAGCTCCATGGGGCAGACTGGAAACACCATATATTTT. Translation: CASSSMGQTGNTIYF.